The subject of this entry is one T cell receptor (beta chain). This clonotype was recorded many times. It has no known antigen specificity. Base quality data are lacking; no much larger clone is found one base away. These data originate in a study of identical twins (dated by TCRdb to 2016 to 2017). Some background on the complete study: To test whether fetal clonotypes persist, the study used deep sequencing on TCR alpha and beta repertoires from monozygotic twins, unrelated adults of various ages, and cord blood. Replicate twin experiments were performed at different times using different library preparation protocols to rule out contamination. Broader findings and caveats from the paper: In monozygotic twins, recombination models systematically underestimated out-of-frame TCR alpha sharing, but the models matched the sharing seen between unrelated individuals. Conclusions relied on cross-sectional statistical analysis, since the same donors could not be followed over many years. Abundant cord blood beta clonotypes carried fewer insertions; young adult naive repertoires showed a weaker similar trend, while memory repertoires showed none. Zero-insertion analyses could be partly confounded by invariant T cells such as MAIT and iNKT, though diverse VJ usage argued against such confounding for most clonotypes. Excess twin sharing in beta out-of-frame sequences was weaker because fewer shared sequences lowered the signal-to-noise ratio. Compared with coincidental sharing between unrelated individuals, an excess of low generation-probability sequences was observed among out-of-frame TCR alpha sequences shared between twins.

Including cysteine and phenylalanine, the CDR3 has 16 amino acids. The kept DNA is CDR3 alone, 48 bases in frame from the first base. Compared with germline, V lacks 4 bases and J lacks 0 bases; bases without a gene match: 7. CDR1 and CDR2 are drawn from the germline V gene: SGHRS, YFSETQ. Library preparation employed 5' RACE. The instrument given in TCRdb is Illumina HiSeq 2000. Template switching introduced a universal primer binding site; the final cDNA contained a unique molecular identifier, enabling accurate counting of TCR cDNA molecules. Specific primers in the conserved constant-segment region were used to synthesize first-strand cDNA for the TCR alpha and beta chains. To control for contamination, each cDNA library was double barcoded with a SMART-Mk sample barcode plus Illumina barcodes. TruSeq adapter sequences and Illumina sample barcodes were added in two successive PCR steps. Sequencing of the TCR alpha and beta cDNA libraries was done on the Illumina HiSeq platform using custom primers. The authors' pipeline ran thus. Unique molecular identifiers were extracted from raw reads with MiGEC, and CDR3 positions were determined with MiXCR. Recombination models were inferred per individual with the repgenHMM and IGoR tools using an EM algorithm. Shared clonotypes were analyzed with the tcR package in R, and sharing was normalized by the product of cloneset sizes. To study raw recombination free of thymic and clonal selection effects, out-of-frame nonproductive sequences were analyzed. Using fastp trimming at Q25 and MiXCR clonotype assembly, TCRdb reanalyzed the public sequencing data and kept in-frame beta chains. Each entry is one CDR3 protein sequence, shown with its most common DNA and genes. TCRdb's processing, not the authors', yielded these V and J calls. The sample profile shows hundreds of thousands of distinct CDR3 sequences; around 8.3% of them were found once. 0.98% of the sample is taken by the ten largest.

Every donor was a healthy Caucasian. Three pairs of female monozygotic twins, all aged about 18 to 29 years, made up the twin cohort. RNA for TCR libraries was isolated from peripheral blood mononuclear cells. Another study also made use of these data, one on yellow fever vaccine responses in identical twins. As described in the second report: According to the authors, in identical twins the way T cells responded to vaccination appeared partly convergent and partly personalized. In identical twins, the study followed T cell clones that responded to the vaccine with precision.

This TCR came from a woman younger than 30 in good health. Sequenced: PBMCs. Recombination connected TRBV5-1 to TRBJ2-1; TRBD2 aligns with 7 central bases. The CDR3 protein: CASSPILAGSYNEQFF. The nucleotide sequence reads as follows: TGCGCCAGCAGCCCCATCTTAGCGGGCTCCTACAATGAGCAGTTCTTC.